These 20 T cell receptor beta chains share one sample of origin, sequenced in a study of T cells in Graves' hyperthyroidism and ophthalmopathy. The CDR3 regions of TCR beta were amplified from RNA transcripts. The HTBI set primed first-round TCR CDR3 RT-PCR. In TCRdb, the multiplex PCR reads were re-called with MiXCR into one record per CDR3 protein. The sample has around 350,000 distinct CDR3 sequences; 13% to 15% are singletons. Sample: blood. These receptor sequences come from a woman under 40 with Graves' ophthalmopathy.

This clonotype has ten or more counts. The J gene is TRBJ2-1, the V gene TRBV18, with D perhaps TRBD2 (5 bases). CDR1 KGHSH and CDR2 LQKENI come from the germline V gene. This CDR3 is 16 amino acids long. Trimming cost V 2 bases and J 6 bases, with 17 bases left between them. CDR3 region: CASSPKTGFGVNEQFF. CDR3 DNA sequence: TGTGCCAGCTCACCAAAGACGGGATTTGGGGTCAATGAGCAGTTCTTC.

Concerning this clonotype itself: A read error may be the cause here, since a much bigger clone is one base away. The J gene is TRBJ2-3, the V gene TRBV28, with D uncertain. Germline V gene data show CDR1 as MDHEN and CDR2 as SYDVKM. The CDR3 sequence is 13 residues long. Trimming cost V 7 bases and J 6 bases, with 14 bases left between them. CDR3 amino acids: CASNLTPSDTQYF. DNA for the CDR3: TGTGCCAGCAATCTCACGCCCAGTGATACGCAGTATTTT.

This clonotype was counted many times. CDR3 sequence (DNA): TGTGCCACCCCGGGAGGGGTGGATGGCTACACCTTC. It encodes CATPGGVDGYTF. The rearrangement uses TRBV2 and TRBJ1-2, with TRBD1 as a possible D gene (5 bases). The CDR3 has 12 residues. Germline CDR1 reads SNHLY; CDR2 reads FYNNEI. Deletions cut 10 bases from V and 6 bases from J, with 15 bases between.

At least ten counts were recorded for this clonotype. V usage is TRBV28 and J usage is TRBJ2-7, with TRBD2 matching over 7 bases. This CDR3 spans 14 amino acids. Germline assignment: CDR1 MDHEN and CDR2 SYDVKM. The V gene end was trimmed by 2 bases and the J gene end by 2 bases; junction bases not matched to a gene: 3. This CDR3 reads CASSLQSGAYEQYF. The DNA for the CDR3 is TGTGCCAGCAGTTTACAGAGCGGGGCCTACGAGCAGTACTTC.

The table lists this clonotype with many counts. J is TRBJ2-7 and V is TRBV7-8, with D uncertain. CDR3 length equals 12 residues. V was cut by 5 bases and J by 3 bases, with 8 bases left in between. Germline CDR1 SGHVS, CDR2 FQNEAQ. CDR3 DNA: TGTGCCAGCAGCCACCAAGACTACGAGCAGTACTTC. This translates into CASSHQDYEQYF.

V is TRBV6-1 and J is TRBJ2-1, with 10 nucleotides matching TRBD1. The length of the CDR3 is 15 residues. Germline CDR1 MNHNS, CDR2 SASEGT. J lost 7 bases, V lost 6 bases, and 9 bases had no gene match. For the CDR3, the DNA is TGTGCCAGCAGGTGGGACAGGGGAGGCGGGAATGAGCAGTTCTTC. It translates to CASRWDRGGGNEQFF.

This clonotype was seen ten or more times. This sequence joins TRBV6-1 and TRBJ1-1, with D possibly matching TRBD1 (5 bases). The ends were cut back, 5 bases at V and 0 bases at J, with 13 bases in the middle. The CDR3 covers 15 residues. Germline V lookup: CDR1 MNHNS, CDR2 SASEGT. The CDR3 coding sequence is TGTGCCAGCAGTAAGTCAAGGACACTGAACACTGAAGCTTTCTTT. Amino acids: CASSKSRTLNTEAFF.

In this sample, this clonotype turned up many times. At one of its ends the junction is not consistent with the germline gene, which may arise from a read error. The CDR3 protein is CASSPVLVGRHTDTQYF. The DNA of the CDR3 is TGTGCTAGCAGCCCAGTTTTGGTAGGACGGCACACAGATACGCAGTATTTT. The chain links TRBV7-7 to TRBJ2-3; D gene unclear. Germline CDR1 SSHAT, CDR2 FNYEAQ (reference sequence). This CDR3 comprises 17 residues.

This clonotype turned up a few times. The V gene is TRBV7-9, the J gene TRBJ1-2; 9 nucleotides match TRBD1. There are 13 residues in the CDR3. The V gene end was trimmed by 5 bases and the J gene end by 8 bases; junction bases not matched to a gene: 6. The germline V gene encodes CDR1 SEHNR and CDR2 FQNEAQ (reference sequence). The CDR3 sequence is CASSEQGANGYTF. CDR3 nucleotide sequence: TGTGCCAGCAGCGAACAGGGGGCAAACGGCTACACCTTC.

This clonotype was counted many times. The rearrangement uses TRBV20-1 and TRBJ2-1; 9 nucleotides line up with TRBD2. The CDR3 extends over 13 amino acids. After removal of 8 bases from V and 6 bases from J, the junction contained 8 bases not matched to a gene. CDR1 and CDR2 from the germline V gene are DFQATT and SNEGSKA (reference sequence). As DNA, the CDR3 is TGCAGTCCCCGAGCGGGGGGCCGCAATGAGCAGTTCTTC. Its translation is CSPRAGGRNEQFF.

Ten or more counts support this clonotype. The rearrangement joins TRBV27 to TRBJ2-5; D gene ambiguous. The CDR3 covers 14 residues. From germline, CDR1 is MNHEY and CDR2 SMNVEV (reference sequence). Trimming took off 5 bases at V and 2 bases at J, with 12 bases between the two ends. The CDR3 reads CASSPSLGQETQYF. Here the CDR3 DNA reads TGTGCCAGCAGTCCGAGTCTGGGGCAAGAGACCCAGTACTTC.

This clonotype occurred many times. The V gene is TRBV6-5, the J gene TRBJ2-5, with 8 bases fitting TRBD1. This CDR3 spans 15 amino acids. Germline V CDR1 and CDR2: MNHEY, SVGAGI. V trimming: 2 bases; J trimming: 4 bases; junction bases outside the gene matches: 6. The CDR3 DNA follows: TGTGCCAGCAGTTACCTGGACAGGGTGGGAGAGACCCAGTACTTC. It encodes CASSYLDRVGETQYF.

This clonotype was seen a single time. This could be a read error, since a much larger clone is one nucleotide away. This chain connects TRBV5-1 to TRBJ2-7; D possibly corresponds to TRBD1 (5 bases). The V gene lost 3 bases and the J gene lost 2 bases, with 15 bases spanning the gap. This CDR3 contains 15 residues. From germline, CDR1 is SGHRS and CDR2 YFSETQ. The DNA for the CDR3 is TGCGCCAGCAGCTCAGCTACAGGAGACCCCTACGAGCAGTACTTC. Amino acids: CASSSATGDPYEQYF.

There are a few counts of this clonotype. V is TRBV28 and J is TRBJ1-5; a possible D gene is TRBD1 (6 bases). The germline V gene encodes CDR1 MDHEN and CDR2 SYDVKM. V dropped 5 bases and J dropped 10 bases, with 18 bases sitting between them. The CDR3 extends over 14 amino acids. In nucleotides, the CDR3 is TGTGCCAGCAGTAAAACAGGGTCCGCTTTCCCCCAGCATTTT. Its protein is CASSKTGSAFPQHF.

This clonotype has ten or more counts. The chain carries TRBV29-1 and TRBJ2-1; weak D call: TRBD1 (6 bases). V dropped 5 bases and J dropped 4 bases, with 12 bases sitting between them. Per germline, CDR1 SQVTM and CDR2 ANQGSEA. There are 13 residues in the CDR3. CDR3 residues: CSVWAGAYNEQFF. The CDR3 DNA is TGCAGCGTTTGGGCAGGGGCTTACAATGAGCAGTTCTTC.

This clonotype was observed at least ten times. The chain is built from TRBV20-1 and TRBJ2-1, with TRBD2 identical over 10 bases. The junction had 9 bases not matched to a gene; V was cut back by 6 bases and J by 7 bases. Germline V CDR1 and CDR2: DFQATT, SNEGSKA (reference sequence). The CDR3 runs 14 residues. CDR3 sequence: CSAPPGLAKNEQFF. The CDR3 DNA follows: TGCAGTGCACCTCCGGGACTAGCGAAGAATGAGCAGTTCTTC.

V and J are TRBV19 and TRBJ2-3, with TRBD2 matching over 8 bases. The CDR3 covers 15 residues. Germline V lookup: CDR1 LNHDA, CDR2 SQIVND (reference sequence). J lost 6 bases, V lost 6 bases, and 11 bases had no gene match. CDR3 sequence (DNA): TGTGCCAGTAGCCACGAAAGCGGGGGTTTCGATACGCAGTATTTT. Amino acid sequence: CASSHESGGFDTQYF.

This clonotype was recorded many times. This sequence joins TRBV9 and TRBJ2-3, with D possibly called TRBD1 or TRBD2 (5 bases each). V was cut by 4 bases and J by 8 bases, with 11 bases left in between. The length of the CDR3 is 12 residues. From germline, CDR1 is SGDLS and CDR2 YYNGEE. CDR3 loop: CASSLERGTQYF. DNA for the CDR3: TGTGCCAGCAGCCTAGAGAGGGGTACGCAGTATTTT.

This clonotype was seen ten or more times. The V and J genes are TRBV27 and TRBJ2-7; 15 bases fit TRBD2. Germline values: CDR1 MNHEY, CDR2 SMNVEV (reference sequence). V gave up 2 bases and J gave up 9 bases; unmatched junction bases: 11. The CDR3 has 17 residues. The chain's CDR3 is CASSLSPRTSGGDAQYF. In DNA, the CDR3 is TGTGCCAGCAGTTTAAGCCCCAGGACTAGCGGGGGGGATGCGCAGTACTTC.

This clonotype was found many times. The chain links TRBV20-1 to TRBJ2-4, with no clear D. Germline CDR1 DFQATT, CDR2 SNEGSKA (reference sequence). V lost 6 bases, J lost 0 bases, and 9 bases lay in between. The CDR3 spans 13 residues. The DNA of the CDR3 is TGCAGTGCCTTGGATCTAGCCAAAAACATTCAGTACTTC. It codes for CSALDLAKNIQYF.